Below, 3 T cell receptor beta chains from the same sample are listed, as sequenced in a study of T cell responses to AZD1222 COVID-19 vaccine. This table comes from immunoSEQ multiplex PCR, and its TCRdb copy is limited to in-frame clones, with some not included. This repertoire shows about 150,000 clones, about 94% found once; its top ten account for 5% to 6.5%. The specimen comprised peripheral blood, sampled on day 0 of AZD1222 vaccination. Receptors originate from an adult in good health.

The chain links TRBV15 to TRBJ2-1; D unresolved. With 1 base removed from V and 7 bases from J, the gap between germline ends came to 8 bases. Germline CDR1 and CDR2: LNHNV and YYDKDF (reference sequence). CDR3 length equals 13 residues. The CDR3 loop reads CATSRVGGNEQFF. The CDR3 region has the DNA TGTGCCACCAGCAGAGTTGGCGGAAATGAGCAGTTCTTC.

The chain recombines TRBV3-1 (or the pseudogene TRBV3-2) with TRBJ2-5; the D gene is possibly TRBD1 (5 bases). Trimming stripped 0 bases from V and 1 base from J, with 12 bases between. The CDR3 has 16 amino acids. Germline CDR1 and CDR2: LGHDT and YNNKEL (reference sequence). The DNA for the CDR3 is TGTGCCAGCAGCCAAGATCGGGCAGGGATCCAAGAGACCCAGTACTTC. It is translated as CASSQDRAGIQETQYF.

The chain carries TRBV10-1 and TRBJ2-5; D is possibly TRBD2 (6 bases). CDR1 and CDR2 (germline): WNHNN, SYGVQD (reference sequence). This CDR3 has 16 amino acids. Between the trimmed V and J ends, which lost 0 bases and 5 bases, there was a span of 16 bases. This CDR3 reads CASSESVMGGRETQYF. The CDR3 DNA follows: TGCGCCAGCAGTGAGTCGGTGATGGGGGGACGGGAGACCCAGTACTTC.